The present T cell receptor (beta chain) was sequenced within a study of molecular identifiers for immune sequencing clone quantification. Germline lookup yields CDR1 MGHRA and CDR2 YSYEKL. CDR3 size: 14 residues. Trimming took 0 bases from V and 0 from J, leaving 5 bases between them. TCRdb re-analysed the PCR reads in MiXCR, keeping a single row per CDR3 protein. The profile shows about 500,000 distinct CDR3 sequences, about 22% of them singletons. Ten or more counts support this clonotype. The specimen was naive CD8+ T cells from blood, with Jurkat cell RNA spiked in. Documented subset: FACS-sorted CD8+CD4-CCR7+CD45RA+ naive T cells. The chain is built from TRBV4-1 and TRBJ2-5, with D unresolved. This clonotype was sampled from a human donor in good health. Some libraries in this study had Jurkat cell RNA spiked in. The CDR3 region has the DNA TGCGCCAGCAGCCAAGATCTTAACCAAGAGACCCAGTACTTC. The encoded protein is CASSQDLNQETQYF.